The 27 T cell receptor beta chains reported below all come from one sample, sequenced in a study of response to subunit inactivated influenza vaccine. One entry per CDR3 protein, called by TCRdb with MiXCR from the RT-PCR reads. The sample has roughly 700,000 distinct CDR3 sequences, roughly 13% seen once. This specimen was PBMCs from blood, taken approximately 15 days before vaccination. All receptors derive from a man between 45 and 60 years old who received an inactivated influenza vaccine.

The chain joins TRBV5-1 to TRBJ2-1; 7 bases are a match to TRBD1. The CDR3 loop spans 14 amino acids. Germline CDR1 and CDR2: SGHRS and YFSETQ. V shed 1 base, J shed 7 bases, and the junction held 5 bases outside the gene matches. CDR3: CASSLQGVRNEQFF. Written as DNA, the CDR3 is TGCGCCAGCAGCTTGCAGGGGGTCAGGAATGAGCAGTTCTTC.

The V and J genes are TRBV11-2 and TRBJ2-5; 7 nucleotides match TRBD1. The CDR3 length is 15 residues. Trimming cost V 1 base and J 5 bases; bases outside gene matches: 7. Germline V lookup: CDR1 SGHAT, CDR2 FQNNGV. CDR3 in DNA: TGTGCCAGCAGCTTAGTCAACAGGGGCTGGGAGACCCAGTACTTC. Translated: CASSLVNRGWETQYF. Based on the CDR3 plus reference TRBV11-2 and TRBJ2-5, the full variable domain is EAGVAQSPRYKIIEKRQSVAFWCNPISGHATLYWYQQILGQGPKLLIQFQNNGVVDDSQLPKDRFSAERLKGVDSTLKIQPAKLEDSAVYLCASSLVNRGWETQYFGPGTRLLVL.

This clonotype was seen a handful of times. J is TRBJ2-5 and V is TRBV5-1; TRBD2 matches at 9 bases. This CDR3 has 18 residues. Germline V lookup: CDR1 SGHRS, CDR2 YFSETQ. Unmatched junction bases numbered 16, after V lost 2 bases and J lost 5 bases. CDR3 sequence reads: CASSFSSAQGLAMETQYF. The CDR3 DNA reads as TGCGCCAGCAGCTTTTCATCGGCCCAGGGACTAGCCATGGAGACCCAGTACTTC. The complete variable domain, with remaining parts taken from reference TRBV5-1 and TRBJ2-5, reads KAGVTQTPRYLIKTRGQQVTLSCSPISGHRSVSWYQQTPGQGLQFLFEYFSETQRNKGNFPGRFSGRQFSNSRSEMNVSTLELGDSALYLCASSFSSAQGLAMETQYFGPGTRLLVL.

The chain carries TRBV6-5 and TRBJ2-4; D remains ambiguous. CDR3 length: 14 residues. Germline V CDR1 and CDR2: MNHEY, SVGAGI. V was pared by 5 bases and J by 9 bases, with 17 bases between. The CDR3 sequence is CASSLRSPWGIQYF. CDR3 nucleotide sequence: TGTGCCAGCAGTCTACGGTCCCCCTGGGGCATTCAGTACTTC.

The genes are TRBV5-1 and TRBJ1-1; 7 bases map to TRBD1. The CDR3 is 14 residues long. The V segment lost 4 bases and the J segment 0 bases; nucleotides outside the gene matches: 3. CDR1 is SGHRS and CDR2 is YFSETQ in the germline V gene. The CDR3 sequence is CASSRDSMNTEAFF. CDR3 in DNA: TGCGCCAGCAGCAGGGACAGCATGAACACTGAAGCTTTCTTT.

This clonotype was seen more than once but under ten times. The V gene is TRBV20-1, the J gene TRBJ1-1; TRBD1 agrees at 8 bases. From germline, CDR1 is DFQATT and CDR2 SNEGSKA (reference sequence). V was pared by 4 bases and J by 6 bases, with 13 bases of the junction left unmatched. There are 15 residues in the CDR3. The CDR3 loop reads CSAIEDRVAAAEAFF. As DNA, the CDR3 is TGCAGTGCTATCGAGGACAGGGTTGCGGCCGCTGAAGCTTTCTTT.

As DNA, the CDR3 is TGTGCCAGCAGCTTAGATTCTAGGACCTACAATGAGCAGTTCTTC. Its translation: CASSLDSRTYNEQFF. The V and J genes are TRBV7-6 and TRBJ2-1; D is unclear. Germline-derived CDR1 and CDR2 are SGHVS and FNYEAQ. The V and J ends lost 1 base and 2 bases respectively, with 9 bases between them. The CDR3 extends over 15 amino acids.

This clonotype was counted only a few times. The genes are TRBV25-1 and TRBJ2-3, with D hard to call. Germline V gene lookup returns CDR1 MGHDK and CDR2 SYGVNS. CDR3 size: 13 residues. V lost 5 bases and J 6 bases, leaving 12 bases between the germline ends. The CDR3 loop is CASSLTPGDTQYF. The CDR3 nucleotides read TGTGCCAGCAGTCTAACCCCCGGTGATACGCAGTATTTT.

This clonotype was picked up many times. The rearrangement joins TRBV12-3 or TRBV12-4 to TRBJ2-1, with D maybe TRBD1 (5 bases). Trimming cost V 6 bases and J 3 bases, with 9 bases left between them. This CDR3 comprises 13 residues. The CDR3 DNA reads TGTGCCAGCAGGATGACAGTCTACAATGAGCAGTTCTTC. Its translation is CASRMTVYNEQFF.

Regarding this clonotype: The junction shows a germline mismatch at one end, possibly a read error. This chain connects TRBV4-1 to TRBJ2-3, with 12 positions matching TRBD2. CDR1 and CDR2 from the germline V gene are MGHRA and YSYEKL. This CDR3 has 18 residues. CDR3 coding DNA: TGCGCCAGTAGCCACCCCCTAGCGGGGGGGGCTTCCACAGATACGCAGTATTTT. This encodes CASSHPLAGGASTDTQYF.

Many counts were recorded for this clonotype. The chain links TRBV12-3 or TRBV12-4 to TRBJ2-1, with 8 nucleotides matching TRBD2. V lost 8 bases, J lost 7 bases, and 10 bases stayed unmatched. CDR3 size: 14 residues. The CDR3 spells CASRSGGAVNEQFF. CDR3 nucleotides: TGTGCCAGCCGGTCGGGGGGGGCGGTGAATGAGCAGTTCTTC.

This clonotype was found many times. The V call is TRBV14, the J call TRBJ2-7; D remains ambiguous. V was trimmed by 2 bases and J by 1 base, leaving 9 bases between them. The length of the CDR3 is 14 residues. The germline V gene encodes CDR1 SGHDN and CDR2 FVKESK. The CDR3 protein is CASSQSKGSYEQYF. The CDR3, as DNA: TGTGCCAGCAGCCAAAGTAAAGGTTCCTACGAGCAGTACTTC.

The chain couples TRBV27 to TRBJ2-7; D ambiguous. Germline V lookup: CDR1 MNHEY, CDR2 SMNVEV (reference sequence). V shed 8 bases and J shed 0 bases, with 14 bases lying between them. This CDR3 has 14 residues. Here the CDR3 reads CASAGLGRSYEQYF. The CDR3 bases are TGTGCCAGCGCCGGATTAGGACGCTCCTACGAGCAGTACTTC.

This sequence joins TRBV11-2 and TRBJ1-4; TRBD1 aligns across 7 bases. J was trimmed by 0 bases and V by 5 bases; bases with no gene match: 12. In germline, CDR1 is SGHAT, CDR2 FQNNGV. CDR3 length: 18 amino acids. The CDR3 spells CASSPTGRLFSTNEKLFF. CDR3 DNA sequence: TGTGCCAGCAGCCCGACAGGGAGGTTATTCTCAACTAATGAAAAACTGTTTTTT.

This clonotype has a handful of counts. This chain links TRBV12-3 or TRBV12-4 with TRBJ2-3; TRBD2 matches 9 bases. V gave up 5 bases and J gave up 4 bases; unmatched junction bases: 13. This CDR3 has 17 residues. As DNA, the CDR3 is TGTGCCAGCAGTCCCGGGTATAGCGGGGGAGCCGCAGATACGCAGTATTTT. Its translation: CASSPGYSGGAADTQYF.

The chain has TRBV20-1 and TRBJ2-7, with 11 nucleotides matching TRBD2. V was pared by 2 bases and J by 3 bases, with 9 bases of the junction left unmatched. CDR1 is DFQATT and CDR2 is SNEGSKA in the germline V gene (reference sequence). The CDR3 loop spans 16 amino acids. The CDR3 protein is CSARIPGLADGYEQYF. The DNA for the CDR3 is TGCAGTGCTAGAATCCCGGGACTAGCGGACGGCTACGAGCAGTACTTC.

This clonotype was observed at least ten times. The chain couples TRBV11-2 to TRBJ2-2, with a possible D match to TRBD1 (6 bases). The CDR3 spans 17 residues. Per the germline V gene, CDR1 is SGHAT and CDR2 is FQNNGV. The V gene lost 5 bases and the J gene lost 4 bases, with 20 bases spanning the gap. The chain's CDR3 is CASSMVLLGHLTGELFF. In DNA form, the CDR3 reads TGTGCCAGCAGCATGGTCCTTTTGGGACACCTCACCGGGGAGCTGTTTTTT.

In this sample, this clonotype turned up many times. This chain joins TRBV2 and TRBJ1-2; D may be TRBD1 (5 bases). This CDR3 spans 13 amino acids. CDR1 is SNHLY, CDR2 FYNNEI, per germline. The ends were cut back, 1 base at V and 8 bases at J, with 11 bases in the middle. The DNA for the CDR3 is TGTGCCAGCAGTGAAGGGGGGGTCGGGGGCTACACCTTC. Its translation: CASSEGGVGGYTF.

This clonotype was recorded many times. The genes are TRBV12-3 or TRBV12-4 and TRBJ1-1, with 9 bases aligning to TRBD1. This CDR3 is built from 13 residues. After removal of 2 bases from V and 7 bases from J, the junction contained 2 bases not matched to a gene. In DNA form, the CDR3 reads TGTGCCAGCAGTTTACGGGGACAGGGTGAAGCTTTCTTT. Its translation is CASSLRGQGEAFF.

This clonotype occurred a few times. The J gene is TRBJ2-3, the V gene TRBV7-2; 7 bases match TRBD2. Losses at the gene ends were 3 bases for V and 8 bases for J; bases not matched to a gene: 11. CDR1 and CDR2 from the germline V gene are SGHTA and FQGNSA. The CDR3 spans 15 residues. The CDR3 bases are TGTGCCAGCAGCTTTAGTGGGGGGGGAAGGGGTACGCAGTATTTT. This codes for CASSFSGGGRGTQYF.

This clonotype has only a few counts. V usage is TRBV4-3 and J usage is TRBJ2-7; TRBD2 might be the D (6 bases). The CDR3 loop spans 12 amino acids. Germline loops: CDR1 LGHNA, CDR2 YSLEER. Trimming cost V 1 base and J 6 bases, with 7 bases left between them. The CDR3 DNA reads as TGCGCCAGCAGCCAAGGCGGGGCCGAGCAGTACTTC. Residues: CASSQGGAEQYF.

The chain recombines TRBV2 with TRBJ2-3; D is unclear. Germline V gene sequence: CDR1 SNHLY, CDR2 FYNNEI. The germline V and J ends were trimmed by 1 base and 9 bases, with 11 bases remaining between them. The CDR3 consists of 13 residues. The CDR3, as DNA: TGTGCCAGCAGTGAAGTTGGGGAAAGCACGCAGTATTTT. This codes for CASSEVGESTQYF.

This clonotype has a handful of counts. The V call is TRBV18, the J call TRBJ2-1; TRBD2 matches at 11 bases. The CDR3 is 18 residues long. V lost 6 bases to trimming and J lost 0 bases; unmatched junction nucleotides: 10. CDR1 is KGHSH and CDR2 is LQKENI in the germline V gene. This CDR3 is CASSPTSGTSFSYNEQFF. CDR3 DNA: TGTGCCAGCTCCCCGACTAGCGGGACCTCTTTCTCCTACAATGAGCAGTTCTTC.

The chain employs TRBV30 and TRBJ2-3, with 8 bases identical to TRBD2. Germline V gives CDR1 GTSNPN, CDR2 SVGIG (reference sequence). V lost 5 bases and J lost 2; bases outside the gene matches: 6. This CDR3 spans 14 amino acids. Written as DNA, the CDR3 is TGTGCCTGGGAGGCGGGGGGATTCACAGATACGCAGTATTTT. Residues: CAWEAGGFTDTQYF.

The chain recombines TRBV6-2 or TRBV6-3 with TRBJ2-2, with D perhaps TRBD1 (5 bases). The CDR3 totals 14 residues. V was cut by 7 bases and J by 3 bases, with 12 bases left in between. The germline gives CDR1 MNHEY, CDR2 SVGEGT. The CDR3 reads CASNRQGYTGELFF. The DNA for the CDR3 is TGTGCCAGCAATCGTCAGGGTTACACCGGGGAGCTGTTTTTT.

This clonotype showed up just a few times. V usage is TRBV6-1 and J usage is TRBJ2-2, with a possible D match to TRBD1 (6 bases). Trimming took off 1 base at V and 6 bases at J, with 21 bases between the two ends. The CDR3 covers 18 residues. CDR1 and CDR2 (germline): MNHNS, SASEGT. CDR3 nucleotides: TGTGCCAGCAGTGAAGGTCTTCTTTACAGGGAGAGTCCCGGGGAGCTGTTTTTT. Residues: CASSEGLLYRESPGELFF.

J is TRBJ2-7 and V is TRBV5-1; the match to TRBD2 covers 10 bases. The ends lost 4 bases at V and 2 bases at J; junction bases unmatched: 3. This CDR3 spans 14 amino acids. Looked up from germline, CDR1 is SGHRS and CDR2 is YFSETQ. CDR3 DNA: TGCGCCAGCAGCGGGACTAGCGTTGCCTACGAGCAGTACTTC. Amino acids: CASSGTSVAYEQYF. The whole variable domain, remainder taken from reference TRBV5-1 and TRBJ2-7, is KAGVTQTPRYLIKTRGQQVTLSCSPISGHRSVSWYQQTPGQGLQFLFEYFSETQRNKGNFPGRFSGRQFSNSRSEMNVSTLELGDSALYLCASSGTSVAYEQYFGPGTRLTVT.